This T cell receptor (beta chain) was captured by sequencing in a study of CD8 T cells in Susac syndrome. V lost 6 bases, J lost 8 bases, and 16 bases lay in between. Germline V CDR1 and CDR2: SQVTM, ANQGSEA. The CDR3 spans 12 residues. cDNA came from roughly 0.53 to 1 ug RNA primed by random hexamers. From the immunoSEQ multiplex PCR reads, TCRdb called clonotypes with MiXCR, one entry per CDR3 protein. The data hold over 150,000 distinct CDR3 sequences, with approximately 94% observed a single time. The receptor was derived from a human donor with multiple sclerosis. The sequenced sample was CD4+ T cells from PBMCs. This chain joins TRBV29-1 and TRBJ1-2; tentative D call: TRBD1 (5 bases). Here the CDR3 reads CSVPRPGFGYTF. CDR3 DNA sequence: TGCAGCGTCCCTCGCCCAGGGTTCGGCTACACCTTC.